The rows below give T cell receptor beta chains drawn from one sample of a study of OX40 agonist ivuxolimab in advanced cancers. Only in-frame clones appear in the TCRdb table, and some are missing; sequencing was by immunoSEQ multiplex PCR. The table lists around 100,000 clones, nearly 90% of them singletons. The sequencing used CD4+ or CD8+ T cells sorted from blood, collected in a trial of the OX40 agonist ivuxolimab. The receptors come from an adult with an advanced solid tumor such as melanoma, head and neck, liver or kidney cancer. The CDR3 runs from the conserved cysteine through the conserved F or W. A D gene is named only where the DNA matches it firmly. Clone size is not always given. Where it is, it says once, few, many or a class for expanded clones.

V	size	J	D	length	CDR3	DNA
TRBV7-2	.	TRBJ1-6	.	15	CASSFVGTYNSPLHF	TGTGCCAGCAGCTTTGTGGGGACCTATAATTCACCCCTCCACTTT
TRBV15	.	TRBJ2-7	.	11	CATSRDWKQYF	TGTGCCACCAGCAGGGATTGGAAGCAGTACTTC
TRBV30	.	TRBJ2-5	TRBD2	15	CAWSGQRGGWETQYF	TGTGCCTGGAGCGGACAGCGGGGGGGCTGGGAGACCCAGTACTTC
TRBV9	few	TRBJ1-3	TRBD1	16	CASSVTTGASGNTIYF	TGTGCCAGCAGCGTTACCACAGGGGCCTCTGGAAACACCATATATTTT
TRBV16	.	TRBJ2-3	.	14	CASSQLGRSNTQYF	TGTGCCAGCAGCCAACTTGGACGATCGAATACGCAGTATTTT
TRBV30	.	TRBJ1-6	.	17	CAWSPQGSVSGNSPLHF	TGTGCCTGGAGCCCCCAGGGATCGGTTTCCGGTAATTCACCCCTCCACTTT
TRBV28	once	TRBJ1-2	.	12	CASVGQIYGYTF	TGTGCCAGCGTAGGGCAGATCTATGGCTACACCTTC
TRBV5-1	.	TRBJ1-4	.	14	CASSLSRANEKLFF	TGCGCCAGCAGCTTGTCACGGGCTAATGAAAAACTGTTTTTT
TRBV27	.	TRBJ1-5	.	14	CASSFRRTNQPQHF	TGTGCCAGCAGTTTTCGGAGGACCAATCAGCCCCAGCATTTT
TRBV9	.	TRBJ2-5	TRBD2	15	CASSFPREGGETQYF	TGTGCCAGCAGCTTCCCTCGGGAGGGGGGGGAGACCCAGTACTTC
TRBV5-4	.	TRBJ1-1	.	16	CASSRDPGPLNTEAFF	TGTGCCAGCAGCCGGGATCCGGGACCCCTGAACACTGAAGCTTTCTTT
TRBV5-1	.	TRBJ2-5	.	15	CASSPDGLGVETQYF	TGCGCCAGCAGCCCGGATGGGCTTGGCGTAGAGACCCAGTACTTC
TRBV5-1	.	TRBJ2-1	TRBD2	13	CASSPARGGEQFF	TGCGCCAGCAGCCCAGCCCGGGGAGGGGAGCAGTTCTTC
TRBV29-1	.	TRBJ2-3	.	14	CSVLKMGPTDTQYF	TGCAGCGTCCTCAAGATGGGCCCCACAGATACGCAGTATTTT
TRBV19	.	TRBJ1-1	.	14	CASSRGGVSTEAFF	TGTGCCAGTAGTAGGGGGGGCGTGAGCACTGAAGCTTTCTTT
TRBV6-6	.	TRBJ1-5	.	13	CASSYSVHQPQHF	TGTGCCAGCAGTTACTCCGTGCATCAGCCCCAGCATTTT
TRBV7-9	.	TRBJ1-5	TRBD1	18	CASSLVGKTGVANQPQHF	TGTGCCAGCAGCTTAGTAGGCAAGACAGGGGTAGCCAATCAGCCCCAGCATTTT
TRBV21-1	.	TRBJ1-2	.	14	CASSKGRTNYGYTF	TGTGCCAGCAGCAAAGGGAGGACTAACTATGGCTACACCTTC
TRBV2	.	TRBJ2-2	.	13	CASSEKNTGELFF	TGTGCCAGCAGTGAGAAGAACACCGGGGAGCTGTTTTTT
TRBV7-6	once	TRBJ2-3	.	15	CASSPTTGYTDTQYF	TGTGCCAGCAGCCCGACGACAGGTTACACAGATACGCAGTATTTT
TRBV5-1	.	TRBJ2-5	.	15	CASSLSAVSQETQYF	TGCGCCAGCAGCTTGTCAGCGGTTAGCCAAGAGACCCAGTACTTC
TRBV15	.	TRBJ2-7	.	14	CATRRRGSPYEQYF	TGTGCCACCAGGAGACGGGGATCCCCCTACGAGCAGTACTTC
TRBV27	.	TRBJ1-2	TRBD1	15	CASSLLGTGGYGYTF	TGTGCCAGCAGTTTATTGGGGACAGGCGGCTATGGCTACACCTTC
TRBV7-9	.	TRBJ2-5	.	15	CASSLGGFNQETQYF	TGTGCCAGCAGCTTAGGGGGGTTTAACCAAGAGACCCAGTACTTC
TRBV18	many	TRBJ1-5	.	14	CASSPDVGVLPQHF	TGTGCCAGCTCACCGGACGTCGGCGTTTTACCCCAGCATTTT
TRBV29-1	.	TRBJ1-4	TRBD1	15	CSVNQQGTTNEKLFF	TGCAGCGTAAACCAACAGGGGACAACTAATGAAAAACTGTTTTTT